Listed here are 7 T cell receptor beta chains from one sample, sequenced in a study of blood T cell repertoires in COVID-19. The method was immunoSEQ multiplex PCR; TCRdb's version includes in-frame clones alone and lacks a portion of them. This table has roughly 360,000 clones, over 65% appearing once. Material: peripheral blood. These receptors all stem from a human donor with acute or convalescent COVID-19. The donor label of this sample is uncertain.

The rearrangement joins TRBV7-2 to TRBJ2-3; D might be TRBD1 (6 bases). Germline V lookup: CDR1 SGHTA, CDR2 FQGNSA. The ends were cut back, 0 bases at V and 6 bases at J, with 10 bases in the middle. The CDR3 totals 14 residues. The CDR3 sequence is CASSLAQGPDTQYF. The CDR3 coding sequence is TGTGCCAGCAGCTTAGCACAGGGACCGGATACGCAGTATTTT.

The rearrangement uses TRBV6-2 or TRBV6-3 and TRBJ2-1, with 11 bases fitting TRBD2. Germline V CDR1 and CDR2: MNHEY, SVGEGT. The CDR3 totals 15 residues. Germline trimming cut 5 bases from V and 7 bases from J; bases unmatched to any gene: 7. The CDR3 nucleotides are TGTGCCAGCAGTCCCACTAGCGGGAGAATTAATGAGCAGTTCTTC. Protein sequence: CASSPTSGRINEQFF.

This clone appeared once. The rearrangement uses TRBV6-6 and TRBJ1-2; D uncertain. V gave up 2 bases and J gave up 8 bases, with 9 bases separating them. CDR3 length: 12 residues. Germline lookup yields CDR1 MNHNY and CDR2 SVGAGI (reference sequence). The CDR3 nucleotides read TGTGCCAGCAGTTACGCGGGGTTAGGCTACACCTTC. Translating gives CASSYAGLGYTF.

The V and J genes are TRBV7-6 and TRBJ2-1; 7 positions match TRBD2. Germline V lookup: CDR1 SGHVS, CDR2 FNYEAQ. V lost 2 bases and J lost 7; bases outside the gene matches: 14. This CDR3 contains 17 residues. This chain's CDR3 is CASSLIPIRGSVNEQFF. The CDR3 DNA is TGTGCCAGCAGCTTAATCCCCATCCGCGGGAGCGTGAATGAGCAGTTCTTC.

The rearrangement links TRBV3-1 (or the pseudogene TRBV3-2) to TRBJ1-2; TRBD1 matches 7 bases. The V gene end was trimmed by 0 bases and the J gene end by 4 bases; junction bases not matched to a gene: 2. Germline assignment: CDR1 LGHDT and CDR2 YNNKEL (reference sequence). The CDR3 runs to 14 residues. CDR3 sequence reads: CASSQDPGGYGYTF. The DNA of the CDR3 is TGTGCCAGCAGCCAAGATCCAGGGGGCTATGGCTACACCTTC.

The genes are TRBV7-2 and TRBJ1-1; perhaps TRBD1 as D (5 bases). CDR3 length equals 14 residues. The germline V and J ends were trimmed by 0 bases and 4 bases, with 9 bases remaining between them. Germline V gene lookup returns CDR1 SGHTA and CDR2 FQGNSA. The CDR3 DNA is TGTGCCAGCAGCTTAGCCCATCAGGGCACTGAAGCTTTCTTT. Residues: CASSLAHQGTEAFF.

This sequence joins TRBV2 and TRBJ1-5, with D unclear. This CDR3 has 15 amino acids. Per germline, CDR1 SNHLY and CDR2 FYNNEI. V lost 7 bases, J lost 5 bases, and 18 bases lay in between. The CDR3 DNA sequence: TGTGCCAGCACTATAACGGGCGGGTCATATCAGCCCCAGCATTTT. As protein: CASTITGGSYQPQHF.